These 26 T cell receptor beta chains share one sample of origin, sequenced in a study of blood T cell repertoires in COVID-19. Repertoires were generated with immunoSEQ multiplex PCR, while TCRdb's copy carries only in-frame clones and drops some. The data contain under 120,000 clones, 85% to 90% of them singletons. The sequenced material came from peripheral blood. The receptors originated from a woman over 75 with acute or convalescent COVID-19.

The CDR3 sequence: CASSIARNSNQPQHF. The CDR3 DNA reads as TGTGCCAGTAGTATAGCGCGGAATAGCAATCAGCCCCAGCATTTT. The rearrangement joins TRBV19 to TRBJ1-5; D unclear. Trimming removed 1 base from V and 0 bases from J, with 7 bases in between. The germline CDR1 and CDR2 sequences are LNHDA and SQIVND (reference sequence). There are 15 residues in the CDR3.

The chain links TRBV27 to TRBJ1-1, with D hard to call. The V gene lost 6 bases and the J gene lost 2 bases, with 13 bases spanning the gap. The CDR3 loop spans 14 amino acids. The germline V gene has CDR1 MNHEY and CDR2 SMNVEV (reference sequence). CDR3 in amino acids: CASRRGPSNTEAFF. Written as DNA, the CDR3 is TGTGCCAGCAGACGAGGGCCGTCTAACACTGAAGCTTTCTTT.

The chain joins TRBV5-1 to TRBJ2-3; TRBD2 matches at 15 bases. Trimming took 2 bases from V and 2 from J; bases not matched to a gene: 9. This CDR3 region has 19 residues. Germline CDR1 reads SGHRS; CDR2 reads YFSETQ. The CDR3 nucleotides read TGCGCCAGCAGCTTATTGGGGACTAGCGGGGGGTCTTACACAGATACGCAGTATTTT. Translated, it gives CASSLLGTSGGSYTDTQYF.

The genes are TRBV5-6 and TRBJ1-5, with D unclear. The germline gives CDR1 SGHDT, CDR2 YYEEEE. Trimming pared 1 base from V and 9 bases from J, leaving 11 bases between. The length of the CDR3 is 13 residues. This CDR3 is CASSLTWSSPQHF. The CDR3, as DNA: TGTGCCAGCAGCTTGACATGGAGTTCGCCCCAGCATTTT.

The chain links TRBV24-1 to TRBJ1-3; maybe TRBD1 (6 bases). The CDR3 loop spans 17 amino acids. V lost 3 bases and J 4 bases, leaving 18 bases between the germline ends. Germline V gene lookup returns CDR1 KGHDR and CDR2 SFDVKD. The CDR3 DNA reads as TGTGCCACCAGTGATGGGAGTGGGGGCGTCGGAGGAAACACCATATATTTT. Its translation is CATSDGSGGVGGNTIYF.

The V call is TRBV6-5, the J call TRBJ2-2; maybe TRBD2 (5 bases). In germline, CDR1 is MNHEY, CDR2 SVGAGI. The CDR3 is made up of 14 amino acids. The V end lost 2 bases, the J end lost 4 bases, and 8 bases lay between the germline ends. CDR3 in DNA: TGTGCCAGCAGTTACACCGGGATCACCGGGGAGCTGTTTTTT. Encoded protein: CASSYTGITGELFF.

This chain joins TRBV12-5 and TRBJ1-2, with D perhaps matching TRBD1 (6 bases). CDR3 length: 15 residues. V gave up 6 bases and J gave up 1 base, with 15 bases separating them. Germline loops: CDR1 LGHNT, CDR2 FRNRAP. CDR3 residues: CASGPAGTINYGYTF. The DNA of the CDR3 is TGTGCTAGTGGCCCCGCCGGGACAATTAACTATGGCTACACCTTC.

CDR3 DNA sequence: TGTGCCAGCTCACCACCGACAGGGGGGGAGACCCAGTACTTC. Residues: CASSPPTGGETQYF. The chain joins TRBV18 to TRBJ2-5; 9 positions match TRBD1. With 0 bases clipped from V and 5 bases from J, the junction kept 1 base outside the gene matches. The CDR3 covers 14 residues. CDR1 KGHSH and CDR2 LQKENI come from the germline V gene.

The count of this clone is one. Sequence at one end of the junction differs from germline and may be a read error. The CDR3 loop is CASSLATGNGQFF. CDR3 DNA sequence: TGTGCCAGCAGCTTAGCCACGGGGAATGGGCAGTTCTTC. This chain connects TRBV7-6 to TRBJ2-1; TRBD2 is a possible D gene (5 bases). The V gene's germline CDR1 is SGHVS and CDR2 FNYEAQ. The CDR3 runs 13 residues.

The chain joins TRBV5-1 to TRBJ2-5, with 12 bases identical to TRBD2. V lost 0 bases and J lost 5; bases outside the gene matches: 8. CDR1 and CDR2 from the germline V gene are SGHRS and YFSETQ. The CDR3 is made up of 17 amino acids. The CDR3 is CASSLGMTSGGGETQYF. The CDR3 nucleotides are TGCGCCAGCAGCTTGGGGATGACTAGCGGGGGAGGCGAGACCCAGTACTTC.

The chain employs TRBV7-2 and TRBJ2-7; 11 positions match TRBD2. This CDR3 has 14 residues. V lost 6 bases, J lost 2 bases, and 3 bases stayed unmatched. Germline lookup yields CDR1 SGHTA and CDR2 FQGNSA. The CDR3 DNA sequence: TGTGCCAGCAGGCTAGCGGGGGGCCCCTACGAGCAGTACTTC. Translating it yields CASRLAGGPYEQYF.

The chain links TRBV27 to TRBJ2-2, with D possibly TRBD1 on 5 matching bases. The CDR3 is 13 amino acids. Deletions cut 5 bases from V and 7 bases from J, with 11 bases between. From germline, CDR1 is MNHEY and CDR2 SMNVEV (reference sequence). CDR3 residues: CASSTAGFGELFF. In DNA, the CDR3 is TGTGCCAGCAGTACCGCAGGGTTCGGGGAGCTGTTTTTT.

V usage is TRBV19 and J usage is TRBJ2-1; TRBD2 aligns across 9 bases. Looked up from germline, CDR1 is LNHDA and CDR2 is SQIVND (reference sequence). V lost 6 bases to trimming and J lost 1 base; unmatched junction nucleotides: 7. The length of the CDR3 is 16 residues. CDR3 sequence (DNA): TGTGCCAGTAGCCGCGGTAGCGGGGGTTCCTACAATGAGCAGTTCTTC. Translated, it gives CASSRGSGGSYNEQFF.

V and J are TRBV7-2 and TRBJ1-6; maybe TRBD1 (6 bases). CDR1 is SGHTA, CDR2 FQGNSA, per germline. The CDR3 spans 15 residues. The V end was cut by 1 base, the J end by 4 bases, with 8 bases between. The CDR3 DNA reads TGTGCCAGCAGCTTAGAACAGGGTTATAATTCACCCCTCCACTTT. It yields the protein CASSLEQGYNSPLHF.

The J gene is TRBJ1-2, the V gene TRBV6-5; the match to TRBD1 covers 10 bases. This CDR3 is 14 amino acids long. V shed 2 bases, J shed 8 bases, and the junction held 5 bases outside the gene matches. From germline, CDR1 is MNHEY and CDR2 SVGAGI. In DNA form, the CDR3 reads TGTGCCAGCAGTTACGCGGGACAGGGGTACGGCTACACCTTC. As protein: CASSYAGQGYGYTF.

The chain couples TRBV6-6 to TRBJ2-5; 8 nucleotides match TRBD1. The germline gives CDR1 MNHNY, CDR2 SVGAGI (reference sequence). The length of the CDR3 is 13 residues. V was clipped by 8 bases and J by 7 bases; unmatched bases: 9. The CDR3 region is CASLGRGLATQYF. The CDR3 region has the DNA TGTGCCAGCCTGGGCAGGGGGCTAGCGACCCAGTACTTC.

The chain carries TRBV9 and TRBJ2-2, with D unresolved. V lost 3 bases and J lost 4, with 13 bases in between. Germline lookup yields CDR1 SGDLS and CDR2 YYNGEE. The CDR3 sequence is 15 residues long. The CDR3 bases are TGTGCCAGCAGCGACACGGTGGCGGTCACCGGGGAGCTGTTTTTT. Translation gives CASSDTVAVTGELFF.

The genes are TRBV10-2 and TRBJ2-7, with 7 positions matching TRBD1. From germline, CDR1 is WSHSY and CDR2 SAAADI. Germline trimming cut 7 bases from V and 4 bases from J; bases unmatched to any gene: 10. The CDR3 runs to 14 residues. DNA of the CDR3: TGCGCCAGCATTAGAGACGGGACAGCATACGAGCAGTACTTC. Amino acids: CASIRDGTAYEQYF.

The chain recombines TRBV4-1 with TRBJ2-7, with D maybe TRBD1 (6 bases). The V gene lost 0 bases and the J gene lost 5 bases, with 17 bases spanning the gap. Germline CDR1 MGHRA, CDR2 YSYEKL. This CDR3 is built from 16 residues. The CDR3 nucleotides are TGCGCCAGCAGCCAAGAGGGTGGGACACCTCAACACGAGCAGTACTTC. This gives the protein CASSQEGGTPQHEQYF.

The chain couples TRBV7-8 to TRBJ2-7; perhaps TRBD1 as D (6 bases). The CDR3 sequence is 15 residues long. Germline lookup yields CDR1 SGHVS and CDR2 FQNEAQ. V was clipped by 2 bases and J by 1 base, with 12 bases between them. In DNA, the CDR3 is TGTGCCAGCAGCTTATTGGGGACAAATTCCTACGAGCAGTACTTC. Its translation is CASSLLGTNSYEQYF.

The rearrangement joins TRBV2 to TRBJ2-3; 7 nucleotides align to TRBD1. Germline CDR1 is SNHLY and CDR2 is FYNNEI. The CDR3 spans 15 residues. V dropped 4 bases and J dropped 0; count of bases not matched to a gene: 4. The CDR3 loop is CASSVTGPSTDTQYF. As DNA, the CDR3 is TGTGCCAGCAGTGTGACAGGGCCTAGCACAGATACGCAGTATTTT.

The chain is built from TRBV5-1 and TRBJ2-3, with no clear D. The CDR3 loop spans 11 amino acids. Germline V gene data show CDR1 as SGHRS and CDR2 as YFSETQ. With 8 bases removed from V and 4 bases from J, the gap between germline ends came to 8 bases. CDR3 sequence: CASRSADTQYF. CDR3 DNA sequence: TGCGCCAGTCGGTCCGCAGATACGCAGTATTTT.

The chain recombines TRBV27 with TRBJ2-4, with 8 positions matching TRBD1. The CDR3 covers 16 residues. V was pared by 5 bases and J by 2 bases, with 8 bases of the junction left unmatched. The V gene's germline CDR1 is MNHEY and CDR2 SMNVEV (reference sequence). The CDR3 bases are TGTGCCAGCAGTCCACGGGACAGGTTAACCAAAAACATTCAGTACTTC. It specifies CASSPRDRLTKNIQYF.

The V and J genes are TRBV19 and TRBJ1-6, with no clear D. CDR1 and CDR2 (germline): LNHDA, SQIVND (reference sequence). The CDR3 runs to 12 residues. V gave up 5 bases and J gave up 11 bases, with 10 bases separating them. CDR3 sequence (DNA): TGTGCCAGTAGTGGCCTCGAGGCACCCCTCCACTTT. Amino acid sequence: CASSGLEAPLHF.

The gene calls are TRBV13 and TRBJ2-2; 8 positions match TRBD2. V lost 4 bases to trimming and J lost 8 bases; unmatched junction nucleotides: 21. Per germline, CDR1 PRHDT and CDR2 FYEKMQ (reference sequence). The CDR3 is 19 residues long. The CDR3 region is CASSSQAQLGRGGWGELFF. The CDR3 DNA follows: TGTGCCAGCAGCTCCCAAGCCCAACTCGGCCGGGGGGGCTGGGGGGAGCTGTTTTTT.

The chain combines TRBV30 with TRBJ1-5; the D is unclear. This CDR3 contains 13 residues. Trimming shortened V by 0 bases and J by 7 bases, and 10 bases separated the two germline ends. From germline, CDR1 is GTSNPN and CDR2 SVGIG (reference sequence). CDR3 sequence: CAWSVSSSQPQHF. The CDR3 DNA reads as TGTGCCTGGAGTGTTTCCAGTAGCCAGCCCCAGCATTTT. The complete variable domain, with remaining parts taken from reference TRBV30 and TRBJ1-5, reads SQTIHQWPATLVQPVGSPLSLECTVEGTSNPNLYWYRQAAGRGLQLLFYSVGIGQISSEVPQNLSASRPQDRQFILSSKKLLLSDSGFYLCAWSVSSSQPQHFGDGTRLSIL.